This T cell receptor beta chain was recorded in a study of cytomegalovirus exposure and HLA in healthy donors. Germline assignment: CDR1 SGHVS and CDR2 FQNEAQ. The CDR3 sequence is 15 residues long. V was clipped by 0 bases and J by 4 bases, with 10 bases between them. This clone was seen only once. Amplification used 60 Vbeta primers and 13 Jbeta primers. The table came from immunoSEQ multiplex PCR; TCRdb's copy has only in-frame clones and leaves some out. Of around 140,000 clones listed, approximately 78% are singletons. Nominally healthy donors were sampled, though unrecorded immune exposures were likely.

The chain uses TRBV7-8 and TRBJ1-5; D remains unclear. The sequenced material came from PBMCs. The sequence was collected from a woman aged 50 to 60 in good health and CMV-seropositive. CDR3 in DNA: TGTGCCAGCAGCTTAGCCGGCCGGAGGAATCAGCCCCAGCATTTT. Translation gives CASSLAGRRNQPQHF. The variable domain in full, completed from reference TRBV7-8 and TRBJ1-5, reads GAGVSQSPRYKVAKRGQDVALRCDPISGHVSLFWYQQALGQGPEFLTYFQNEAQLDKSGLPSDRFFAERPEGSVSTLKIQRTQQEDSAVYLCASSLAGRRNQPQHFGDGTRLSIL.